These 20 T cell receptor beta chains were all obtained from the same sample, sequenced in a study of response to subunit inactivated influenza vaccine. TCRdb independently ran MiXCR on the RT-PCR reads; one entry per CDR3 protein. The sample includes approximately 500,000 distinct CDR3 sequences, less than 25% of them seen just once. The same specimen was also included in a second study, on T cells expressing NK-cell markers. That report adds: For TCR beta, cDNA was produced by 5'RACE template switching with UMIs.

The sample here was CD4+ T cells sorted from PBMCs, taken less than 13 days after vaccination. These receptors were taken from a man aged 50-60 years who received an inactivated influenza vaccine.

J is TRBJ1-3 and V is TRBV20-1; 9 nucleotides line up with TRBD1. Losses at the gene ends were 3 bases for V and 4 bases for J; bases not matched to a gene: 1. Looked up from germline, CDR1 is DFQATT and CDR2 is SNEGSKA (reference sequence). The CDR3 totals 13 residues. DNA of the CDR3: TGCAGTGCTAGGGGACAGGGAGGAAACACCATATATTTT. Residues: CSARGQGGNTIYF.

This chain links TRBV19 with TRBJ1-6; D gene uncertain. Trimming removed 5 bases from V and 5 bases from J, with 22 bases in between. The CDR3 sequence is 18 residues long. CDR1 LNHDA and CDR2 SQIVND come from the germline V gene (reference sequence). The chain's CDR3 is CASSLVRPAGRNNSPLHF. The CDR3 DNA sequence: TGTGCCAGTAGTTTAGTACGCCCCGCCGGACGGAATAATTCACCCCTCCACTTT.

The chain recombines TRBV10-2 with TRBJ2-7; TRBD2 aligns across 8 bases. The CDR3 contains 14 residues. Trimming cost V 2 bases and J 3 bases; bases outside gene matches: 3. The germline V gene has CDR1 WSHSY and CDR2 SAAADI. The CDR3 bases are TGCGCCAGCAGTGAGGGTAGCGGGGTCTACGAGCAGTACTTC. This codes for CASSEGSGVYEQYF.

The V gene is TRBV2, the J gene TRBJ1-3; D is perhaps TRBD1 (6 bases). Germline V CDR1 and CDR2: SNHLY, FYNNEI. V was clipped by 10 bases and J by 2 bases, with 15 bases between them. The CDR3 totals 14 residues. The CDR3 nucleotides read TGTGCCACCAAGGTTCCAGGGGCTGGAAACACCATATATTTT. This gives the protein CATKVPGAGNTIYF.

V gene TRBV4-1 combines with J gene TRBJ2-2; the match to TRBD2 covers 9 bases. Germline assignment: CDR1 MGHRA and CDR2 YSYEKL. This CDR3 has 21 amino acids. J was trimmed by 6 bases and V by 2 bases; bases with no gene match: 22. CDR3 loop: CASSQPSGTSTGRGKPGELFF. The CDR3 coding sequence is TGCGCCAGCAGCCAACCGTCGGGGACTAGCACCGGAAGGGGGAAACCCGGGGAGCTGTTTTTT.

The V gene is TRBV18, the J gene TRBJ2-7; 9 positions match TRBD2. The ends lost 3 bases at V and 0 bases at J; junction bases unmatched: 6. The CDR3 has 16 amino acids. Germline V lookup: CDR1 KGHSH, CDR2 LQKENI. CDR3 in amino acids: CASSPFSSGNSYEQYF. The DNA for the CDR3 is TGTGCCAGCTCACCGTTCTCTAGCGGGAACTCCTACGAGCAGTACTTC.

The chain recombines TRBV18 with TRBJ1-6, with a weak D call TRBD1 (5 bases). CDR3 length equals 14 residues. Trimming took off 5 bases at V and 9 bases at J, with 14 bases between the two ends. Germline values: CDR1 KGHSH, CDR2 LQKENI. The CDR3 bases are TGTGCCAGCTCAGGCGGGGGGAATCTTTCACCCCTCCACTTT. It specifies CASSGGGNLSPLHF.

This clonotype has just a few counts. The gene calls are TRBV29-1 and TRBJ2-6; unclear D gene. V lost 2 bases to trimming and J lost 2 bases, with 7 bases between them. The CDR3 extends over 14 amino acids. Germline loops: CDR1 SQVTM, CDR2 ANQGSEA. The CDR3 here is CSVEKVAGANVLTF. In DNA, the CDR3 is TGCAGCGTTGAAAAAGTCGCTGGGGCCAACGTCCTGACTTTC.

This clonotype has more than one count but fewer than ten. CDR3 sequence (DNA): TGTGCCACCAGTGATTTGGACGCTAGGAATGAGCAGTTCTTC. Its translation is CATSDLDARNEQFF. J is TRBJ2-1 and V is TRBV24-1, with D hard to call. Germline CDR1 reads KGHDR; CDR2 reads SFDVKD. There are 14 residues in the CDR3. V was pared by 0 bases and J by 7 bases, with 9 bases between.

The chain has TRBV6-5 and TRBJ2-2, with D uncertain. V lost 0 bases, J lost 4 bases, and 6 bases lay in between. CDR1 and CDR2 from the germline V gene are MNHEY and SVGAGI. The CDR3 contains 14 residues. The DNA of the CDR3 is TGTGCCAGCAGTTACTCCCGGTCCACCGGGGAGCTGTTTTTT. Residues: CASSYSRSTGELFF.

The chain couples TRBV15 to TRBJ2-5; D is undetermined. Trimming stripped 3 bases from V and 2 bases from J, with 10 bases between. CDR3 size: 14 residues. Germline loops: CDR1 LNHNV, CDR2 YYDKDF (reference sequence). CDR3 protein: CATSSRKGQETQYF. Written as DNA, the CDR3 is TGTGCCACCAGCAGTCGTAAGGGTCAAGAGACCCAGTACTTC.

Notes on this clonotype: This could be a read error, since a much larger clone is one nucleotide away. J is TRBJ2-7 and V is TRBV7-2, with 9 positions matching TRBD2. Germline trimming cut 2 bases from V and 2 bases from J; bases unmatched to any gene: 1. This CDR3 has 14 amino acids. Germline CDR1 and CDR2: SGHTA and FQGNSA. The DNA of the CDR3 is TGTGCCAGCAGCTTACAGCGGGGGGCCTACGAGCAGTACTTC. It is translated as CASSLQRGAYEQYF. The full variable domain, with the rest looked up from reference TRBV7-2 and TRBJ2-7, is GAGVSQSPSNKVTEKGKDVELRCDPISGHTALYWYRQSLGQGLEFLIYFQGNSAPDKSGLPSDRFSAERTGGSVSTLTIQRTQQEDSAVYLCASSLQRGAYEQYFGPGTRLTVT.

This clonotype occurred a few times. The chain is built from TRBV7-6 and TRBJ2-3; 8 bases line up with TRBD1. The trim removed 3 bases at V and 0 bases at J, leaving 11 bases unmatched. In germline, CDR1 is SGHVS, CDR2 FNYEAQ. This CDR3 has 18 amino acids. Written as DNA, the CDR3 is TGTGCCAGCAGCTTGTTCGGGACAGGTCTTTTTAGCACAGATACGCAGTATTTT. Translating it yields CASSLFGTGLFSTDTQYF.

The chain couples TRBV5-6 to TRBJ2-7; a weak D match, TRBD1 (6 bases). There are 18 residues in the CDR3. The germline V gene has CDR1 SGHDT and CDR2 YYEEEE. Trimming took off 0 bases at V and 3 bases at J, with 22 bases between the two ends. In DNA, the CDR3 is TGTGCCAGCAGCTTGGCAAGGATTTCGTTGAGGGGGTTCTACGAGCAGTACTTC. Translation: CASSLARISLRGFYEQYF.

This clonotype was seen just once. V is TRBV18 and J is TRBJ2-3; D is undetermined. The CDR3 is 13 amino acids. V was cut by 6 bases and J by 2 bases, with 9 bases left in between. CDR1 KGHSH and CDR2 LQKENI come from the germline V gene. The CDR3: CASSVMHTDTQYF. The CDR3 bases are TGTGCCAGCTCGGTTATGCACACAGATACGCAGTATTTT. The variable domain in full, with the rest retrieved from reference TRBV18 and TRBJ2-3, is NAGVMQNPRHLVRRRGQEARLRCSPMKGHSHVYWYRQLPEEGLKFMVYLQKENIIDESGMPKERFSAEFPKEGPSILRIQQVVRGDSAAYFCASSVMHTDTQYFGPGTRLTVL.

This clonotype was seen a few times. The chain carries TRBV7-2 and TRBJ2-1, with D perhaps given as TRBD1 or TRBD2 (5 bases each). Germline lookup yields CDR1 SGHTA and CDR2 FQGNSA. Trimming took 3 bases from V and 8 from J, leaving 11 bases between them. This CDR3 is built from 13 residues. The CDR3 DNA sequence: TGTGCCAGCAGCTTTAGGTTGGGGGATGAGCAGTTCTTC. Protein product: CASSFRLGDEQFF. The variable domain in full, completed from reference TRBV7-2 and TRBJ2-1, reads GAGVSQSPSNKVTEKGKDVELRCDPISGHTALYWYRQSLGQGLEFLIYFQGNSAPDKSGLPSDRFSAERTGGSVSTLTIQRTQQEDSAVYLCASSFRLGDEQFFGPGTRLTVL.

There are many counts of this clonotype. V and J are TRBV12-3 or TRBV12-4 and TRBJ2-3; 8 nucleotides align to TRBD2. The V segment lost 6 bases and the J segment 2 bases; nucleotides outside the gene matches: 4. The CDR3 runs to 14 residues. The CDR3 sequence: CASRLADITDTQYF. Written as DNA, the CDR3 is TGTGCCAGCAGACTAGCGGACATCACAGATACGCAGTATTTT.

CDR3 loop: CASSPWGGPRDTEAFF. In nucleotides, the CDR3 is TGTGCCAGCAGCCCCTGGGGGGGCCCCAGGGACACTGAAGCTTTCTTT. V and J are TRBV3-1 and TRBJ1-1, with TRBD1 as a possible D gene (6 bases). V lost 4 bases, J lost 3 bases, and 18 bases lay in between. CDR3 length equals 16 residues. CDR1 is LGHDT, CDR2 YNNKEL, per germline (reference sequence).

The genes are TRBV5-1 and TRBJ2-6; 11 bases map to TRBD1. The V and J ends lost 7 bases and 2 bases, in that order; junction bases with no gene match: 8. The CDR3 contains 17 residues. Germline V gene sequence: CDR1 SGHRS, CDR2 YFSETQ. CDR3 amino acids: CASGPGTGGTGANVLTF. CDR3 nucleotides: TGCGCCAGCGGTCCCGGGACAGGGGGGACTGGGGCCAACGTCCTGACTTTC.

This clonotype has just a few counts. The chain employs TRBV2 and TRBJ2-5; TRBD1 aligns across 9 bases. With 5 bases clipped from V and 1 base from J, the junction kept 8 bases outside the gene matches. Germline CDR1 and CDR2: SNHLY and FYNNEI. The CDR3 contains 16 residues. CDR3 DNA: TGTGCCAGCAGTAAAAGACAGGGGGGTTTCCAAGAGACCCAGTACTTC. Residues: CASSKRQGGFQETQYF. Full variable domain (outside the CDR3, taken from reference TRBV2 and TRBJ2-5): EPEVTQTPSHQVTQMGQEVILRCVPISNHLYFYWYRQILGQKVEFLVSFYNNEISEKSEIFDDQFSVERPDGSNFTLKIRSTKLEDSAMYFCASSKRQGGFQETQYFGPGTRLLVL.